The present TCR beta chain was sequenced within a study of T cell repertoires in cytomegalovirus infection. Study-level results: Clonotype analysis showed dominance of the ex vivo response by HLA-C-restricted CMV-specific TCR beta clonotypes.

The CDR3 contains 14 residues. Germline V gives CDR1 SQVTM, CDR2 ANQGSEA. Concerning this clonotype: What it binds is not known. This may be a read error, as it is one base from a much larger clone.

In TCRdb, the reads were re-called with MiXCR into one record per CDR3 protein. The data show roughly 120,000 distinct CDR3 sequences, over 30% seen once. The J gene is TRBJ2-3, the V gene TRBV29-1; 11 positions match TRBD2. Sequencing used CD8+ T cells from cultured PBMCs, obtained from culture after CMV antigen stimulation. The TCR originated in a human donor in good health (CMV status not recorded). Some clones in this sample may be carry-over from other donors' samples. In nucleotides, the CDR3 is TGCAGCGTTAGGGGGACTAGCGGAGCCGATATGCAGTATTTT. Translating gives CSVRGTSGADMQYF.